This entry concerns a single TCR beta chain. Its cognate antigen is unknown. Trimming shortened V by 3 bases and J by 6 bases, and 15 bases separated the two germline ends. Germline loops: CDR1 SGHVS, CDR2 FNYEAQ. The CDR3 length is 15 residues. The data originate from a study of long-term antiretroviral therapy in people with HIV. A v3.0 immunoSEQ assay was performed at survey level. Sequencing targeted roughly 40,000-55,000 T-cell genomes per sample. Only in-frame clones appear in the TCRdb table, and some are missing; sequencing was by immunoSEQ multiplex PCR. Of around 33,000 clones detected, about 80% appear once; the ten largest clones hold 6.5% to 9.5%. Study results and caveats: Patients on ART gained diversity, which nonetheless stayed below transplant donor controls. Whichever time point was examined, clones expanded before ART dominated the repertoire. ART adherence was not documented, and neither viral resistance nor therapy changes had any data.

The sample in question was unsorted PBMCs, obtained 0.4 years before starting antiretroviral therapy. This clonotype was sampled from a man between 18 and 35 years old with HIV. The chain has TRBV7-6 and TRBJ2-1; D gene ambiguous. In DNA, the CDR3 is TGTGCCAGCAGCTTCTTTTCCGAACCCAGCAATGAGCAGTTCTTC. Encoded protein: CASSFFSEPSNEQFF. Complete variable domain (other parts from reference TRBV7-6 and TRBJ2-1): GAGVSQSPRYKVTKRGQDVALRCDPISGHVSLYWYRQALGQGPEFLTYFNYEAQQDKSGLPNDRFSAERPEGSISTLTIQRTEQRDSAMYRCASSFFSEPSNEQFFGPGTRLTVL.